This T cell receptor (beta chain) was observed in a study of T cell responses to AZD1222 COVID-19 vaccine. TCRdb's copy holds only in-frame clones and misses some; the assay was immunoSEQ multiplex PCR. The sample lists around 110,000 clones, roughly 89% occurring once. To note about this clone: The antigen is undetermined.

This CDR3 is built from 15 residues. The ends were cut back, 0 bases at V and 9 bases at J, with 15 bases in the middle. Germline V gene sequence: CDR1 LGHNA, CDR2 YNFKEQ. Study outcomes and limitations: In a largely white British group with more females than males, clonal diversity was possibly underestimated.

The source material was peripheral blood, sampled on day 0 of AZD1222 vaccination. The genes are TRBV4-2 and TRBJ1-5; no definite D call. This TCR came from an adult in good health. CDR3: CASSQDMENRRPQHF. CDR3 coding DNA: TGTGCCAGCAGCCAAGATATGGAGAACCGGAGGCCCCAGCATTTT.